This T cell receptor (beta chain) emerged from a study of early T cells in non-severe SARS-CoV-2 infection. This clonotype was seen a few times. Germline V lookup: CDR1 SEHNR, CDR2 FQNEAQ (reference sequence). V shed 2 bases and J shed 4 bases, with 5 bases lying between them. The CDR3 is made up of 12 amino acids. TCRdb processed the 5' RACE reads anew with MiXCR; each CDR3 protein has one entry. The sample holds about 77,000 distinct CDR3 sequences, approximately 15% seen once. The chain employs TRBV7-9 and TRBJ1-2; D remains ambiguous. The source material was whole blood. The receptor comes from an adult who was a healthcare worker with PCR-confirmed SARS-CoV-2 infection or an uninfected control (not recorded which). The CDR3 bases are TGTGCCAGCAGCTTAAGCGGCTATGGCTACACCTTC. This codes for CASSLSGYGYTF.